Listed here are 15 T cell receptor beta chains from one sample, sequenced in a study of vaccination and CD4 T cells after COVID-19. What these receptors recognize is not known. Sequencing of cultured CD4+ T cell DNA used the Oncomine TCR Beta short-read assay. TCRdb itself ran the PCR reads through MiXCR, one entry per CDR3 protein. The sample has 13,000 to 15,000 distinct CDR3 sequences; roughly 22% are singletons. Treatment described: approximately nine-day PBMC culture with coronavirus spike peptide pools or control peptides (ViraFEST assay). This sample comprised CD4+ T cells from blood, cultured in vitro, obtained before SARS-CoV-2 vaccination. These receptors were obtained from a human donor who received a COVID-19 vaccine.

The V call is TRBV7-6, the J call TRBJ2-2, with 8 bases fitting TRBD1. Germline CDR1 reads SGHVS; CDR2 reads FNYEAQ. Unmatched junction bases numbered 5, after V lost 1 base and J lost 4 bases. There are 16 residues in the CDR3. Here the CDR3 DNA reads TGTGCCAGCAGCTTAGACGGACAGGGATCCACCGGGGAGCTGTTTTTT. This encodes CASSLDGQGSTGELFF.

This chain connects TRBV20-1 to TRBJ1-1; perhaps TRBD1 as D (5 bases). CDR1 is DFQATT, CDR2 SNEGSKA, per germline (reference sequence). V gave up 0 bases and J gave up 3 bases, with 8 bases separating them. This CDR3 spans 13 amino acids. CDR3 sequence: CSARDPGDTEAFF. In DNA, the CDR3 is TGCAGTGCTAGAGATCCGGGGGACACTGAAGCTTTCTTT.

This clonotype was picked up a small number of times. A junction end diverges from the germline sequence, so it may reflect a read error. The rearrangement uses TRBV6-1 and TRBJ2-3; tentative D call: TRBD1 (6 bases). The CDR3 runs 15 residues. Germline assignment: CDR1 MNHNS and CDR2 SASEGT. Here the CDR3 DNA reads TGTGCCACCAGTAAACGGGACAAGAGCACAGATACGCAGTATTTT. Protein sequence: CATSKRDKSTDTQYF.

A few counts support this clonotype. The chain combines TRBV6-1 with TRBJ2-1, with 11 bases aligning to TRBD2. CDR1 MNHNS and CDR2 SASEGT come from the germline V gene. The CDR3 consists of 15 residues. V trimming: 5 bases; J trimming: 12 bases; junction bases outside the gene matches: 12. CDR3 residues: CASSILSSGGAAQFF. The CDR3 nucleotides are TGTGCCAGCAGTATTCTAAGTAGCGGGGGGGCCGCGCAGTTCTTC.

The CDR3 nucleotides are TGTGCCACCAGTGACCCGGGACAGACCACAGATACGCAGTATTTT. Protein sequence: CATSDPGQTTDTQYF. The chain carries TRBV24-1 and TRBJ2-3; 7 bases map to TRBD1. This CDR3 has 15 residues. V lost 4 bases to trimming and J lost 2 bases; unmatched junction nucleotides: 5. Germline V CDR1 and CDR2: KGHDR, SFDVKD.

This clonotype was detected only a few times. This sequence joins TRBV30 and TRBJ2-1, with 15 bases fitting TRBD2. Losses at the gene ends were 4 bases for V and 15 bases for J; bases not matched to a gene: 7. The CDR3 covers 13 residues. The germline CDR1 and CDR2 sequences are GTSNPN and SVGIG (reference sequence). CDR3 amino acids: CAWIRTSGGALFF. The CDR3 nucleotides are TGTGCCTGGATTAGGACTAGCGGGGGGGCCCTGTTCTTC.

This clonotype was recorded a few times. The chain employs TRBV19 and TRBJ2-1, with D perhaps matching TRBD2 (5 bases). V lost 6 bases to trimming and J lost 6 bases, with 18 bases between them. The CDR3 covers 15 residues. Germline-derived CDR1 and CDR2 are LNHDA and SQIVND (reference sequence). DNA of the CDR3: TGTGCCAGTAGCACTAGTGTGGTTCAGCTCAATGAGCAGTTCTTC. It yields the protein CASSTSVVQLNEQFF. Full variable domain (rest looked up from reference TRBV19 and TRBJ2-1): DGGITQSPKYLFRKEGQNVTLSCEQNLNHDAMYWYRQDPGQGLRLIYYSQIVNDFQKGDIAEGYSVSREKKESFPLTVTSAQKNPTAFYLCASSTSVVQLNEQFFGPGTRLTVL.

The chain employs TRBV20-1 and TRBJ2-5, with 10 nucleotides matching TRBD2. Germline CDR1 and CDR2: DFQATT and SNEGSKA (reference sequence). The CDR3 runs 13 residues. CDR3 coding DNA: TGCAGCGCGCCGGGACTAGCGAGGAAGACCCAGTACTTC. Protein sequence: CSAPGLARKTQYF.

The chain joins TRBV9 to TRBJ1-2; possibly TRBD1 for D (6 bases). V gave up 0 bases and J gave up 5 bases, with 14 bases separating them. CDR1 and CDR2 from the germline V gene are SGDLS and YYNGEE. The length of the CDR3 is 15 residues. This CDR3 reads CASSVDGRGGYGYTF. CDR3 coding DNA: TGTGCCAGCAGCGTAGATGGCAGGGGAGGATATGGCTACACCTTC.

The chain's CDR3 is CASSQGRGQETQYF. The CDR3 DNA is TGTGCCAGCAGCCAAGGCCGGGGTCAAGAGACCCAGTACTTC. The rearrangement links TRBV4-2 to TRBJ2-5; possibly TRBD2 for D (5 bases). CDR1 and CDR2 (germline): LGHNA, YNFKEQ. With 1 base removed from V and 2 bases from J, the gap between germline ends came to 8 bases. The CDR3 runs to 14 residues.

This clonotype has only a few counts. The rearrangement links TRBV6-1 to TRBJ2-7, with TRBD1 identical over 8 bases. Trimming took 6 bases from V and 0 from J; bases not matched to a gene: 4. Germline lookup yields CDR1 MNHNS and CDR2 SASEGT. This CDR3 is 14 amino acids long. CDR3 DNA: TGTGCCAGCAGAAGACAGGGGACCTCCTACGAGCAGTACTTC. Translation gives CASRRQGTSYEQYF.

In nucleotides, the CDR3 is TGTGCCAGCAGCTCCACAAGGCGGGGTACCTACGAGCAGTACTTC. It encodes CASSSTRRGTYEQYF. The chain is built from TRBV11-1 and TRBJ2-7, with a weak D call TRBD2 (6 bases). V dropped 4 bases and J dropped 2 bases, with 15 bases sitting between them. Per germline, CDR1 SGHAT and CDR2 FQDESV (reference sequence). The length of the CDR3 is 15 residues.

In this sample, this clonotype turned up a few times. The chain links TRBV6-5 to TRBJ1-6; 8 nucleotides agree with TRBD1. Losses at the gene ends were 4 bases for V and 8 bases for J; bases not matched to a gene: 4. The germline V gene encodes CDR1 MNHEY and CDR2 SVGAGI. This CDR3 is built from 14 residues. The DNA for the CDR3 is TGTGCCAGCAGTTCGACAGGGGATTATTCACCCCTCCACTTT. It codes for CASSSTGDYSPLHF.

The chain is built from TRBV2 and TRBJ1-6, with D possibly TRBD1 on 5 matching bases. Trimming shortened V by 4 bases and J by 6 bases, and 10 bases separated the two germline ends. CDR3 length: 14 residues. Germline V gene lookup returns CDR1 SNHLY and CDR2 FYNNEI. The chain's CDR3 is CASSGVRVNSPLHF. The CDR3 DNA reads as TGTGCCAGCAGTGGCGTCAGGGTTAATTCACCCCTCCACTTT.

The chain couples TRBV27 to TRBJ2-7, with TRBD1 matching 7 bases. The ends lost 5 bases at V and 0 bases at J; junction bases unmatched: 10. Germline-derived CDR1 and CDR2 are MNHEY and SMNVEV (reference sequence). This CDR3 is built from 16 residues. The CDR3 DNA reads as TGTGCCAGCAGTAGCCGACAGGGCGCTTTCTCCTACGAGCAGTACTTC. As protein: CASSSRQGAFSYEQYF.